What follows are 10 T cell receptor beta chains derived from one specimen sequenced in a study of T cells in Graves' hyperthyroidism and ophthalmopathy. RNA transcripts yielded amplified TCR beta CDR3 regions. The HTBI primer set served for first-round RT-PCR of the TCR CDR3. From the multiplex PCR reads, TCRdb called clonotypes with MiXCR, one entry per CDR3 protein. The sample has approximately 570,000 distinct CDR3 sequences, about 20% seen once. Specimen: blood. These receptors were collected from a man aged 35 to 55 with Graves' ophthalmopathy.

This clonotype appeared many times. The J gene is TRBJ2-1, the V gene TRBV7-8; the D is unclear. The V end lost 5 bases, the J end lost 5 bases, and 13 bases lay between the germline ends. The germline V gene has CDR1 SGHVS and CDR2 FQNEAQ. The CDR3 has 14 residues. The CDR3 DNA sequence: TGTGCCAGCAGCAGCTGGGGTGGGGACAATGAGCAGTTCTTC. It specifies CASSSWGGDNEQFF.

This clonotype was picked up many times. The chain recombines TRBV20-1 with TRBJ1-1; D is perhaps TRBD1 (5 bases). Trimming shortened V by 6 bases and J by 4 bases, and 27 bases separated the two germline ends. This CDR3 comprises 17 residues. Germline V gives CDR1 DFQATT, CDR2 SNEGSKA (reference sequence). This chain's CDR3 is CSARTRDGVSRGTEAFF. DNA for the CDR3: TGCAGTGCACGTACGCGGGACGGGGTATCACGGGGCACTGAAGCTTTCTTT.

The chain employs TRBV4-1 and TRBJ1-4; the D is unclear. CDR1 and CDR2 (germline): MGHRA, YSYEKL. The CDR3 is made up of 14 amino acids. The ends were cut back, 5 bases at V and 4 bases at J, with 11 bases in the middle. CDR3 sequence (DNA): TGCGCCAGCAGCGCCGGGGTCGGTAATGAAAAACTGTTTTTT. Its protein is CASSAGVGNEKLFF.

This clonotype was found a few times. The chain links TRBV6-2 or TRBV6-3 to TRBJ1-3; D may be TRBD1 (6 bases). CDR1 is MNHEY and CDR2 is SVGEGT in the germline V gene. The CDR3 runs to 16 residues. The V end was cut by 2 bases, the J end by 0 bases, with 11 bases between. This CDR3 reads CASSYATGFSGNTIYF. The DNA for the CDR3 is TGTGCCAGCAGTTACGCTACAGGGTTCTCTGGAAACACCATATATTTT.

The V call is TRBV10-3, the J call TRBJ2-1; 9 nucleotides align to TRBD2. The CDR3 loop spans 13 amino acids. V shed 10 bases and J 6 bases; nucleotides not matched to a gene: 7. The germline V gene has CDR1 ENHRY and CDR2 SYGVKD. Here the CDR3 DNA reads TGTGCCAGGAGCAGCGGGAGGAGCAATGAGCAGTTCTTC. Protein: CARSSGRSNEQFF.

The J gene is TRBJ1-2, the V gene TRBV20-1; TRBD1 matches 9 bases. Germline V lookup: CDR1 DFQATT, CDR2 SNEGSKA (reference sequence). The CDR3 totals 14 residues. J gave up 2 bases and V 3 bases, and 4 bases lay outside the gene matches. DNA for the CDR3: TGCAGTGCTAGTTCGGACAGGGGAAACTATGGCTACACCTTC. Amino acid sequence: CSASSDRGNYGYTF.

This clonotype was counted ten times or more. V and J are TRBV2 and TRBJ2-5; 9 bases are shared with TRBD2. The germline gives CDR1 SNHLY, CDR2 FYNNEI. This CDR3 comprises 15 residues. The trim removed 0 bases at V and 10 bases at J, leaving 9 bases unmatched. This CDR3 is CASSEALVAGEDQYF. In DNA form, the CDR3 reads TGTGCCAGCAGTGAAGCGCTTGTAGCGGGGGAGGACCAGTACTTC.

This clonotype occurred many times. V is TRBV29-1 and J is TRBJ1-5; 8 nucleotides agree with TRBD1. The trim removed 8 bases at V and 6 bases at J, leaving 6 bases unmatched. Germline V gives CDR1 SQVTM, CDR2 ANQGSEA. CDR3 length equals 12 residues. The CDR3 spells CSPGQGSQPQHF. CDR3 in DNA: TGCAGCCCAGGACAGGGAAGTCAGCCCCAGCATTTT.

In its sample, this clonotype was seen many times. The chain has TRBV7-9 and TRBJ2-3; tentative D call: TRBD1 (6 bases). Trimming removed 6 bases from V and 1 base from J, with 8 bases in between. Germline V gene sequence: CDR1 SEHNR, CDR2 FQNEAQ (reference sequence). The CDR3 runs 13 residues. This chain's CDR3 is CASRRTGTDTQYF. In DNA form, the CDR3 reads TGTGCCAGCAGGAGGACAGGCACAGATACGCAGTATTTT.

The V gene is TRBV5-1, the J gene TRBJ2-3; possible D gene TRBD2, 5 bases. Germline CDR1 reads SGHRS; CDR2 reads YFSETQ. The CDR3 has 14 residues. V lost 0 bases, J lost 4 bases, and 9 bases lay in between. The DNA of the CDR3 is TGCGCCAGCAGCTTGGAGGCGAGGGCAGATACGCAGTATTTT. Translation: CASSLEARADTQYF.